The clone carrying this T cell receptor (beta chain) was recorded once. The antigen is undetermined. Unmatched junction bases numbered 2, after V lost 0 bases and J lost 0 bases. CDR3 length: 15 amino acids. The germline V gene has CDR1 GTSNPN and CDR2 SVGIG (reference sequence). The data stem from a study of immune cell composition in non-small cell lung cancer. Study-level information: Most cases were lung adenocarcinoma or squamous cell carcinoma.

The table came from immunoSEQ multiplex PCR; TCRdb's copy has only in-frame clones and leaves some out. This sample carries about 13,000 clones, 73% of them seen once, and the ten largest clones take approximately 14%. Template was genomic DNA from frozen, unsorted single-cell suspensions. Study results and limitations: Clones >0.5% enriched in tumour were rarer in adenocarcinoma (about 33%) than squamous (roughly 75%). Squamous lung tumours showed higher top 10 clone scores and clonality than adenocarcinomas.

Sequencing input: lung tumor tissue. The sequence was obtained from a human donor with non-small cell lung cancer. The gene calls are TRBV30 and TRBJ2-7, with 10 bases lining up with TRBD2. Written as DNA, the CDR3 is TGTGCCTGGAGTGTTAGCGGGAGGCGCTCCTACGAGCAGTACTTC. It is translated as CAWSVSGRRSYEQYF.